A selection of T cell receptor beta chains follows, all from one sample in a study of T-cell memory formation after mild COVID-19. One entry per CDR3 protein results from TCRdb running MiXCR on the 5' RACE reads. The sample records roughly 80,000 distinct CDR3 sequences, 20% to 25% being singletons. Material for sequencing was PBMCs or a T cell subset sorted from them (not recorded which). Receptors were obtained from a man aged 18 to 35 who had mild COVID-19 (a few samples of this study predate the infection). Cell type and time point are not known. The CDR3 runs from the conserved cysteine through the conserved F or W. The D gene is left open where the match is weak. The size entry is marked missing in some rows and otherwise reads once, few, many or a size class.

V gene	J gene	CDR3 length	clone size	D gene	CDR3 protein	CDR3 DNA
TRBV27	TRBJ2-5	13	NA	NA	CASRRGHEETQYF	TGTGCCAGCAGAAGGGGACACGAAGAGACCCAGTACTTC
TRBV7-2	TRBJ2-1	16	few	NA	CASSLVPGSSYNEQFF	TGTGCCAGCAGCTTAGTCCCGGGGAGCTCCTACAATGAGCAGTTCTTC
TRBV20-1	TRBJ1-4	16	NA	TRBD1	CSARNGQEATNEKLFF	TGCAGTGCTAGAAACGGACAGGAGGCAACTAATGAAAAACTGTTTTTT
TRBV7-9	TRBJ1-5	12	few	NA	CASSYMTQPQHF	TGTGCCAGCAGCTACATGACACAGCCCCAGCATTTT
TRBV3-1	TRBJ2-7	14	NA	NA	CASSQGARGIEQYF	TGTGCCAGCAGCCAAGGCGCGAGGGGTATCGAGCAGTACTTC
TRBV12-3/TRBV12-4	TRBJ2-3	14	NA	TRBD1	CASRPQGATDTQYF	TGTGCCAGCAGACCACAGGGGGCGACAGATACGCAGTATTTT
TRBV16	TRBJ1-2	14	few	TRBD1	CASSPGTGAVGYTF	TGTGCCAGCAGTCCCGGGACAGGGGCAGTTGGCTACACCTTC
TRBV9	TRBJ2-3	15	NA	TRBD2	CASSLGGTGADTQYF	TGTGCCAGCAGCCTCGGGGGGACTGGCGCAGATACGCAGTATTTT
TRBV15	TRBJ2-1	15	NA	TRBD1	CATSRGTGLNNEQFF	TGTGCCACCAGCAGGGGGACAGGGCTCAACAATGAGCAGTTCTTC
TRBV4-1	TRBJ1-1	18	NA	TRBD1	CASRTYSGTGVQNTEAFF	TGCGCCAGCAGGACGTACTCGGGGACAGGGGTTCAGAACACTGAAGCTTTCTTT
TRBV5-5	TRBJ1-2	13	NA	NA	CASSLRGLYGYTF	TGTGCCAGCAGCTTGCGGGGGCTCTATGGCTACACCTTC
TRBV19	TRBJ2-7	15	NA	TRBD2	CASSPVAGDSYEQYF	TGTGCCAGTAGTCCAGTAGCGGGGGACTCCTACGAGCAGTACTTC
TRBV12-3/TRBV12-4	TRBJ2-2	12	NA	NA	CASETRTGELFF	TGTGCCAGCGAAACTAGGACCGGGGAGCTGTTTTTT
TRBV11-3	TRBJ2-1	14	few	NA	CASSHKSPYNEQFF	TGTGCCAGCAGCCACAAATCCCCCTACAATGAGCAGTTCTTC
TRBV7-2	TRBJ2-7	14	few	NA	CASSLYDSSYEQYF	TGTGCCAGCAGCTTATACGACAGCTCCTACGAGCAGTACTTC
TRBV15	TRBJ1-1	14	NA	NA	CATSRERSDTEAFF	TGTGCCACCAGCAGAGAGCGGTCAGACACTGAAGCTTTCTTT
TRBV24-1	TRBJ1-5	16	NA	TRBD1	CATSDPKGGFNQPQHF	TGTGCCACCAGTGACCCGAAAGGGGGCTTCAATCAGCCCCAGCATTTT
TRBV7-9	TRBJ2-4	15	once	TRBD2	CASSRGGLAKNIQYF	TGTGCCAGCAGCCGGGGGGGGCTAGCCAAAAACATTCAGTACTTC
TRBV5-6	TRBJ2-5	15	NA	NA	CASSFATVYQETQYF	TGTGCCAGCAGCTTCGCGACAGTATATCAAGAGACCCAGTACTTC
TRBV7-3	TRBJ2-3	15	many	NA	CASSFGGFRKDTQYF	TGTGCCAGCAGCTTTGGGGGTTTTAGAAAGGATACGCAGTATTTT
TRBV4-1	TRBJ2-5	18	NA	NA	CASSPRSLGGDGDETQYF	TGCGCCAGCAGTCCCCGGAGTTTGGGGGGCGACGGGGATGAGACCCAGTACTTC
TRBV7-3	TRBJ2-2	14	NA	NA	CASSTGTPTGELFF	TGTGCCAGCAGCACCGGGACACCCACCGGGGAGCTGTTTTTT
TRBV4-1	TRBJ2-3	15	NA	TRBD1	CASSQEGTGWDTQYF	TGCGCCAGCAGCCAAGAGGGGACAGGCTGGGATACGCAGTATTTT
TRBV6-5	TRBJ2-3	17	many	TRBD2	CASSSLAAGGPKDTQYF	TGTGCCAGCAGCTCGCTAGCAGCGGGGGGGCCGAAAGATACGCAGTATTTT
TRBV5-1	TRBJ1-4	15	NA	NA	CASSPGQQVNEKLFF	TGCGCCAGCAGCCCAGGACAGCAGGTCAACGAAAAACTGTTTTTT
TRBV12-3/TRBV12-4	TRBJ1-3	13	NA	NA	CASSLDGKNTIYF	TGTGCCAGCAGTTTAGACGGGAAAAACACCATATATTTT
TRBV5-1	TRBJ1-2	15	few	NA	CASSWEGQNNYGYTF	TGCGCCAGCAGCTGGGAGGGACAAAATAACTATGGCTACACCTTC
TRBV5-1	TRBJ2-1	13	medium-sized	NA	CASRSGPYNEQFF	TGCGCCAGCAGATCAGGGCCGTACAATGAGCAGTTCTTC
TRBV9	TRBJ1-2	11	NA	NA	CASSVSWGYTF	TGTGCCAGCAGCGTTTCATGGGGCTACACCTTC
TRBV7-9	TRBJ2-5	13	NA	NA	CASSLGVQETQYF	TGTGCCAGCAGCTTGGGGGTACAAGAGACCCAGTACTTC
TRBV7-8	TRBJ1-1	15	few	NA	CASSLAPGANTEAFF	TGTGCCAGCAGCTTAGCTCCAGGAGCGAACACTGAAGCTTTCTTT
TRBV4-1	TRBJ1-2	15	few	NA	CASWGAGKTNYGYTF	TGCGCCAGCTGGGGGGCAGGGAAAACTAACTATGGCTACACCTTC
TRBV12-3/TRBV12-4	TRBJ2-7	13	few	NA	CASSLVPPSEQYF	TGTGCCAGCAGTTTAGTTCCCCCCAGCGAGCAGTACTTC
TRBV10-2	TRBJ1-6	15	NA	TRBD1	CASRDRGLRVSPLHF	TGCGCCAGCAGAGACAGGGGCTTACGGGTTTCACCCCTCCACTTT
TRBV7-8	TRBJ2-5	14	few	TRBD1	CASSRAGGAETQYF	TGTGCCAGCAGTAGGGCAGGGGGCGCAGAGACCCAGTACTTC
TRBV4-1	TRBJ2-1	15	few	NA	CASSQEPGPYNEQFF	TGCGCCAGCAGCCAAGAGCCCGGTCCTTACAATGAGCAGTTCTTC
TRBV7-9	TRBJ1-5	12	NA	NA	CASSEGNQPQHF	TGTGCCAGCAGCGAAGGGAATCAGCCCCAGCATTTT
TRBV2	TRBJ2-7	14	NA	NA	CASSAPRGWNEQYF	TGTGCCAGCAGTGCCCCACGGGGTTGGAACGAGCAGTACTTC
TRBV7-6	TRBJ1-1	15	NA	TRBD1	CASSLEPGQGSEAFF	TGTGCCAGCAGCTTAGAACCGGGACAGGGTAGTGAAGCTTTCTTT
TRBV6-6	TRBJ2-1	14	few	NA	CASSQSFGYNEQFF	TGTGCCAGCAGCCAGAGTTTTGGGTACAATGAGCAGTTCTTC
TRBV4-3	TRBJ2-2	17	NA	TRBD2	CASSQDATGGNTGELFF	TGCGCCAGCAGCCAAGATGCCACGGGGGGGAACACCGGGGAGCTGTTTTTT
TRBV29-1	TRBJ2-1	13	NA	NA	CSVEQVSYNEQFF	TGCAGCGTTGAGCAGGTTTCCTACAATGAGCAGTTCTTC
TRBV7-9	TRBJ2-5	14	NA	NA	CASSFDHQAETQYF	TGTGCCAGCAGCTTCGACCACCAGGCGGAGACCCAGTACTTC
TRBV6-5	TRBJ2-7	15	many	NA	CASSYSLDSAYEQYF	TGTGCCAGCAGTTACTCCCTGGACAGCGCCTACGAGCAGTACTTC
TRBV7-6	TRBJ2-3	16	few	TRBD2	CASSLVGLAGGDTQYF	TGTGCCAGCAGCTTAGTGGGGCTAGCGGGGGGAGATACGCAGTATTTT
TRBV5-4	TRBJ2-2	14	once	TRBD1	CASSLTGDTGELFF	TGTGCCAGCAGCTTAACAGGGGACACCGGGGAGCTGTTTTTT
TRBV29-1	TRBJ2-5	15	few	TRBD2	CSVMGLAGAQETQYF	TGCAGCGTCATGGGGCTAGCGGGGGCTCAAGAGACCCAGTACTTC
TRBV20-1	TRBJ1-4	14	NA	NA	CSARGGTGNEKLFF	TGCAGTGCTAGAGGAGGGACGGGGAATGAAAAACTGTTTTTT
TRBV7-9	TRBJ1-1	16	few	NA	CASRLTTARRGTEAFF	TGTGCCAGCAGACTCACCACCGCCCGGCGCGGAACTGAAGCTTTCTTT
TRBV6-5	TRBJ1-2	14	NA	TRBD1	CASRTYRGHYGYTF	TGTGCCAGCCGGACTTACAGGGGACACTATGGCTACACCTTC
TRBV7-9	TRBJ2-7	16	NA	TRBD1	CASSETGGVSFYEQYF	TGTGCCAGCAGCGAAACAGGGGGCGTTTCCTTTTACGAGCAGTACTTC
TRBV5-1	TRBJ1-6	15	NA	NA	CASSLGVGDNSPLHF	TGCGCCAGCAGTCTCGGGGTCGGCGATAATTCACCCCTCCACTTT
TRBV9	TRBJ2-2	16	few	NA	CASSVVSNPNTGELFF	TGTGCCAGCAGCGTTGTCTCCAACCCGAACACCGGGGAGCTGTTTTTT
TRBV7-9	TRBJ2-5	15	few	NA	CASSSKSRWGETQYF	TGTGCCAGCAGCTCCAAATCCCGGTGGGGAGAGACCCAGTACTTC
TRBV5-1	TRBJ2-3	14	many	TRBD2	CASSNLAGFYTQYF	TGCGCCAGCAGCAACCTAGCGGGGTTTTATACGCAGTATTTT
TRBV5-1	TRBJ2-3	16	NA	TRBD2	CASSLGGGRPTDTQYF	TGCGCCAGCAGCTTGGGCGGGGGGCGCCCCACAGATACGCAGTATTTT
TRBV9	TRBJ2-3	15	few	NA	CASSVTGSGTDTQYF	TGTGCCAGCAGCGTAACAGGGTCGGGCACAGATACGCAGTATTTT
TRBV5-6	TRBJ2-7	13	NA	NA	CASSLGSFYEQYF	TGTGCCAGCAGCTTGGGCAGTTTCTACGAGCAGTACTTC